This T cell receptor (beta chain) is from a study of blood T cell repertoires in COVID-19. Study-level background: Italy, Spain and the United States were the sources of the convalescent and acute COVID-19 samples.

CDR3 length equals 13 residues. Per the germline V gene, CDR1 is SEHNR and CDR2 is FQNEAQ (reference sequence). Trimming took 4 bases from V and 4 from J, leaving 10 bases between them. Here immunoSEQ multiplex PCR was the method, and the copy in TCRdb shows in-frame clones only, minus some. This sample has about 300,000 clones, with roughly 89% found just once. Study members were between roughly 18 and 100 years old and lived in some 26 US regions. During the 2 weeks before they entered the study, exposed participants had met someone with a PCR-confirmed or clinician-diagnosed COVID-19 case. This TCR was sampled from a woman in her fifties or sixties who had been exposed to COVID-19. The chain recombines TRBV7-9 with TRBJ2-5, with D possibly matching TRBD2 (5 bases). Sequencing was done on a sample of PBMCs or T cells enriched from blood (not recorded which). The CDR3, as DNA: TGTGCCAGCAGCTGGAGGACGGGAGAGACCCAGTACTTC. Its translation is CASSWRTGETQYF. Supplemented by reference TRBV7-9 and TRBJ2-5, the full variable domain reads DTGVSQNPRHKITKRGQNVTFRCDPISEHNRLYWYRQTLGQGPEFLTYFQNEAQLEKSRLLSDRFSAERPKGSFSTLEIQRTEQGDSAMYLCASSWRTGETQYFGPGTRLLVL.